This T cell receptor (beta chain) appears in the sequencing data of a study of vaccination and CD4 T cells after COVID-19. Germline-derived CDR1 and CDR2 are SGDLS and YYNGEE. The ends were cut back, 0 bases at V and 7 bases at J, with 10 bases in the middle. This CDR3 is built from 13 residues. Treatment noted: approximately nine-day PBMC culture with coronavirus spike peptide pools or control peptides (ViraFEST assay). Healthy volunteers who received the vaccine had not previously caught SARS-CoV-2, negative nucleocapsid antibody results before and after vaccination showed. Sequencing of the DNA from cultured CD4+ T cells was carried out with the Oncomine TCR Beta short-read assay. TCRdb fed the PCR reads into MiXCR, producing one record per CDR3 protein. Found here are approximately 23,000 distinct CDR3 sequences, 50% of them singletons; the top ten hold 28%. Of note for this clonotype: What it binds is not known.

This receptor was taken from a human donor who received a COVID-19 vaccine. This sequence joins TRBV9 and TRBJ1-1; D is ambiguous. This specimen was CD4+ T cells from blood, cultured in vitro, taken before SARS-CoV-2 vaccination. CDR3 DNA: TGTGCCAGCAGCGTAGGTTGGTGGGATGAAGCTTTCTTT. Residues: CASSVGWWDEAFF.